This passage covers 2 T cell receptor beta chains from one sample sequenced in a study of OX40 agonist ivuxolimab in advanced cancers. Sequenced by immunoSEQ multiplex PCR; TCRdb stores in-frame clones only, minus some. The sample contains tens of thousands of clones, around 84% of which appear only once. This sample comprised CD4+ or CD8+ T cells sorted from blood, obtained in a trial of the OX40 agonist ivuxolimab. The receptor source for this set is an adult with an advanced solid tumor such as melanoma, head and neck, liver or kidney cancer.

The chain combines TRBV25-1 with TRBJ2-7, with D maybe TRBD2 (5 bases). Germline V lookup: CDR1 MGHDK, CDR2 SYGVNS. Trimming left V 11 bases short and J 3 bases short, with 20 bases between. The CDR3 extends over 14 amino acids. The CDR3 loop is CACLRLARLYEQYF. CDR3 nucleotides: TGTGCCTGCCTTCGGCTAGCCCGCCTCTACGAGCAGTACTTC.

This clone was picked up one time. The chain combines TRBV19 with TRBJ1-5; tentative D call: TRBD1 (5 bases). The CDR3 spans 12 residues. Germline V CDR1 and CDR2: LNHDA, SQIVND (reference sequence). V was shortened by 7 bases and J by 7 bases, with 11 bases between the two germline ends. The CDR3 spells CASNQGAQPQHF. CDR3 nucleotides: TGTGCCAGTAATCAAGGGGCCCAGCCCCAGCATTTT.